A single sample gave rise to the 10 T cell receptor beta chains below, sequenced in a study of blood T cells in healthy people across ages. For the second PCR, which ran for roughly 6 to 11 cycles, a sample-barcoded 5' primer and a J-beta primer mix were used. MiXCR, applied by TCRdb to the 5' RACE reads, yields one record per CDR3 protein. In the table there are approximately 830,000 distinct CDR3 sequences, about 62% of which are singletons. Source material: blood. The receptors here all came from a young man in good health.

This chain joins TRBV2 and TRBJ2-3; D may be TRBD1 (6 bases). Germline-derived CDR1 and CDR2 are SNHLY and FYNNEI. V was trimmed by 2 bases and J by 6 bases, leaving 12 bases between them. The CDR3 is made up of 14 amino acids. The CDR3 bases are TGTGCCAGCAGTGAATTGGGGGCGTCGGATACGCAGTATTTT. The encoded protein is CASSELGASDTQYF.

Details on this clonotype: At one boundary the junction diverges from the germline segment, which might be a read error. The J gene is TRBJ2-7, the V gene TRBV6-2 or TRBV6-3; the D gene could be TRBD1 or TRBD2 (5 bases each). The CDR3 totals 14 residues. Germline values: CDR1 MNHEY, CDR2 SVGEGT. The CDR3, as DNA: TGTGCCAGCAGTGGGCCAGGGACGCCCTACGGGCAGTACTTC. Encoded protein: CASSGPGTPYGQYF.

The V call is TRBV15, the J call TRBJ2-2, with 8 bases matching TRBD2. Germline V lookup: CDR1 LNHNV, CDR2 YYDKDF (reference sequence). The CDR3 is 16 residues long. V lost 1 base to trimming and J lost 1 base; unmatched junction nucleotides: 2. The CDR3 protein is CATSRVAGLNTGELFF. The CDR3 nucleotides read TGTGCCACCAGCAGAGTAGCGGGGCTGAACACCGGGGAGCTGTTTTTT.

This chain connects TRBV20-1 to TRBJ1-1, with 11 bases lining up with TRBD1. V lost 5 bases, J lost 0 bases, and 8 bases stayed unmatched. In germline, CDR1 is DFQATT, CDR2 SNEGSKA (reference sequence). The CDR3 has 16 residues. The CDR3 DNA sequence: TGCAGTGCTCAAAGGACAGGGGGCTTAATGAACACTGAAGCTTTCTTT. Its protein is CSAQRTGGLMNTEAFF.

Remarks on this clonotype: This may be a read error, as it is one base from a much larger clone. This CDR3 is missing its conserved last phenylalanine or tryptophan, likely due to a read error. The gene calls are TRBV20-1 and TRBJ1-2; D is possibly TRBD1 (6 bases). V lost 6 bases to trimming and J lost 4 bases, with 15 bases between them. The CDR3 totals 13 residues. Germline V gene sequence: CDR1 DFQATT, CDR2 SNEGSKA (reference sequence). The CDR3 coding sequence is TGCAGTGCGCAAACCCCAGGGGTCTATGGCTACACCGTC. It is translated as CSAQTPGVYGYTV.

This clonotype showed up just once. The chain is built from TRBV27 and TRBJ2-3; 8 bases align to TRBD2. This CDR3 contains 14 residues. Trimming removed 6 bases from V and 9 bases from J; junction bases left unmatched: 11. From germline, CDR1 is MNHEY and CDR2 SMNVEV (reference sequence). CDR3 DNA: TGTGCCAGCAGGCCGGGACTAGAGGGTCGCACGCAGTATTTT. Residues: CASRPGLEGRTQYF.

The chain recombines TRBV7-8 with TRBJ2-2; no definite D call. Germline CDR1 is SGHVS and CDR2 is FQNEAQ. The V and J ends lost 1 base and 0 bases respectively, with 3 bases between them. This CDR3 is built from 14 residues. The CDR3 DNA reads as TGTGCCAGCAGCTTAGGATCGAACACCGGGGAGCTGTTTTTT. The encoded protein is CASSLGSNTGELFF.

There are a few counts of this clonotype. This rearrangement joins TRBV9 to TRBJ2-3; 9 positions agree with TRBD2. The CDR3 loop spans 17 amino acids. V lost 0 bases and J lost 2; bases outside the gene matches: 7. The germline V gene has CDR1 SGDLS and CDR2 YYNGEE. The CDR3 coding sequence is TGTGCCAGCAGCGTAGCTAGGGCTAGCGGGGCCACAGATACGCAGTATTTT. Translated: CASSVARASGATDTQYF.

J is TRBJ2-4 and V is TRBV6-2 or TRBV6-3; D gene ambiguous. Deletions cut 3 bases from V and 13 bases from J, with 13 bases between. Per germline, CDR1 MNHEY and CDR2 SVGEGT. The CDR3 is 12 amino acids. CDR3 in amino acids: CASSYSGCFQYF. CDR3 coding DNA: TGTGCCAGCAGTTATTCTGGGTGCTTCCAGTACTTC.

This clonotype has only a few counts. The chain employs TRBV20-1 and TRBJ2-1, with 10 positions matching TRBD2. V gave up 4 bases and J gave up 3 bases; unmatched junction bases: 9. This CDR3 is 16 amino acids long. In germline, CDR1 is DFQATT, CDR2 SNEGSKA (reference sequence). In DNA, the CDR3 is TGCAGTGCTACAACTAGCGGGGCCGTTCTCTACAATGAGCAGTTCTTC. It specifies CSATTSGAVLYNEQFF.